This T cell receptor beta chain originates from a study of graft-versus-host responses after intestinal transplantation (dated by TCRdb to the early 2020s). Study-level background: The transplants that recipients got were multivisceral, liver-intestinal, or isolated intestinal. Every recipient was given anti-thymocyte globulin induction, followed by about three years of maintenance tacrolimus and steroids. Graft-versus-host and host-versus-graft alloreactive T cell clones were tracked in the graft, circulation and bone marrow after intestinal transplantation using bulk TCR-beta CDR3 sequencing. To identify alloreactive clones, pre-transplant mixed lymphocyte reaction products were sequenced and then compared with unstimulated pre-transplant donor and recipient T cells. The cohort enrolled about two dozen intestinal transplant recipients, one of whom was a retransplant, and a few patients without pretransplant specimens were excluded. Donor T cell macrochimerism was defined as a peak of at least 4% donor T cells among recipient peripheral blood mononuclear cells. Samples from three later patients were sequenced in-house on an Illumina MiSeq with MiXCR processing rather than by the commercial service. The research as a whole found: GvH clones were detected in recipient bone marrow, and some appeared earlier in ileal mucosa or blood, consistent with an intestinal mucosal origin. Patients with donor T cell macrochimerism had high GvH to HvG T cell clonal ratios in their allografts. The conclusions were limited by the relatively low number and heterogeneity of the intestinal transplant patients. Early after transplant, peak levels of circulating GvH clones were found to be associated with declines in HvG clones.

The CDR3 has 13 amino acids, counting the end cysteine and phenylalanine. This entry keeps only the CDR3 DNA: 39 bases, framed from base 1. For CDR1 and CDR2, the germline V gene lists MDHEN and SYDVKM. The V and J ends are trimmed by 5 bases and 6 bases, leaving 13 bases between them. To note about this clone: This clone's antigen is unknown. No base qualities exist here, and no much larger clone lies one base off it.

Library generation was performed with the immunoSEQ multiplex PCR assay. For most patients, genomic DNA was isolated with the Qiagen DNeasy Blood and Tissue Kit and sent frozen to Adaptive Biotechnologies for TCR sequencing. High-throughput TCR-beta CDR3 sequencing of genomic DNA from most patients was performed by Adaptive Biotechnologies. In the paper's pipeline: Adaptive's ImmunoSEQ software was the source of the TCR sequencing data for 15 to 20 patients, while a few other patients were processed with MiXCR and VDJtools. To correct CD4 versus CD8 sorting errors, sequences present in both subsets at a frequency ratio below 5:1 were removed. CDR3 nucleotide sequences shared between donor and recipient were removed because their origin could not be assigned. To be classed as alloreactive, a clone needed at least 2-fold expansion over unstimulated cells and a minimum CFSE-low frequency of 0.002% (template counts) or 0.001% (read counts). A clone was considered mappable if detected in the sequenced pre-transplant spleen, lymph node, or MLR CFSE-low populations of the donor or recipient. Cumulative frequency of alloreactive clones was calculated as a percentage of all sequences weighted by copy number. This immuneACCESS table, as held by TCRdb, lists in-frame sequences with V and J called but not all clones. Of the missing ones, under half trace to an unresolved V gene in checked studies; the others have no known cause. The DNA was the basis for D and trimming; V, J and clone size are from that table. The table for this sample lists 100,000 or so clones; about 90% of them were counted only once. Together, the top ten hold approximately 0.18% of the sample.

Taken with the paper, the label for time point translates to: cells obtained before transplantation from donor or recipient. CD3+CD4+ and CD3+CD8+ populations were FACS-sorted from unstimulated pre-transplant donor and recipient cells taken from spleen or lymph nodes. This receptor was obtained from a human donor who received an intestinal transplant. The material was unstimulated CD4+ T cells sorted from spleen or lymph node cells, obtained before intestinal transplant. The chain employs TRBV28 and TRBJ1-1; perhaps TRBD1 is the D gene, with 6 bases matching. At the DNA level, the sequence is TGTGCCAGCAGTCTTCTGGGGGGGCCTGAAGCTTTCTTT. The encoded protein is CASSLLGGPEAFF.